Described below is a single T cell receptor (beta chain) sequence and its context. These data are taken from a study of T cells in Graves' hyperthyroidism and ophthalmopathy. In germline, CDR1 is SNHLY, CDR2 FYNNEI. The CDR3 length is 13 residues. The V end lost 3 bases, the J end lost 7 bases, and 10 bases lay between the germline ends. The source material, RNA transcripts, was used to amplify TCR beta CDR3 regions. The TCR CDR3 first-round RT-PCR relied on the HTBI primer set. MiXCR, applied by TCRdb to the multiplex PCR reads, yields one record per CDR3 protein. The data contain fewer than 350,000 distinct CDR3 sequences, about 21% of them seen just once; the ten biggest clones take up about 50%. It was considered stable Graves' hyperthyroidism when ophthalmopathy did not progress within 18 months. Participants, patients aged 18 to 65, had newly diagnosed hyperthyroidism with a duration under 2 months. The PBMCs studied were ones that came from about 10 ml fresh peripheral blood.

This sequence was found in a woman between 50 and 59 years old with Graves' hyperthyroidism. Sequencing input: blood. J is TRBJ2-1 and V is TRBV2; D is unclear. The CDR3, as DNA: TGTGCCAGCAGTGATCCTGCGACTAATGAGCAGTTCTTC. It yields the protein CASSDPATNEQFF.